A selection of T cell receptor beta chains follows, all from one sample in a study of blood T cells in healthy people across ages. One entry per CDR3 protein, called by TCRdb with MiXCR from the 5' RACE reads. The sample has under 1,000,000 distinct CDR3 sequences; around half are singletons. The sample consisted of blood. These TCRs come from a man of 80 years or more in good health. The CDR3 runs from the conserved cysteine through the conserved F or W. The D gene is left open where the match is weak. Clone size is shown for a subset of rows, as once, few, many or a class of expanded clone.

J	V	size	D	DNA	CDR3
TRBJ1-2	TRBV27	NA	NA	TGTGCCAACAGTGTGGACAGCTCCTATGGCTACACCTTC	CANSVDSSYGYTF
TRBJ2-1	TRBV6-2/TRBV6-3	few	NA	TGTGCCAGCAGTTCGGTGGCGGGGATATTGGGGTTCTTC	CASSSVAGILGFF
TRBJ2-7	TRBV30	NA	NA	TGTGCCTGGAGGGACAAAGGCGAGCAGTACTTC	CAWRDKGEQYF
TRBJ1-1	TRBV6-5	few	TRBD1	TGTGCCAGCAGTTACTATGGGGACAGGGGTGAAGCTTTCTTT	CASSYYGDRGEAFF
TRBJ2-1	TRBV18	NA	NA	TGTGCCAGCTCAGTCGGGAACTCCTACAATGAGCAGTTCTTC	CASSVGNSYNEQFF
TRBJ2-7	TRBV9	NA	NA	TGTGCCAGCAGCGCCGGTCACTCGAGCTCCTACGAGCAGTACTTC	CASSAGHSSSYEQYF
TRBJ2-7	TRBV6-5	NA	TRBD1	TGTGCCAGCGGACGGGGGACAGGGTTGTCGGACGAGCAGTACTTC	CASGRGTGLSDEQYF
TRBJ2-5	TRBV5-1	few	TRBD2	TGCGCCAGCGGGAGAAGCGGGAGGGAAGAGACCCAGTACTTC	CASGRSGREETQYF
TRBJ2-7	TRBV5-1	few	NA	TGCGCCAGCAGCAGGAACGACGAGCAGTACTTC	CASSRNDEQYF
TRBJ2-7	TRBV20-1	NA	TRBD1	TGCAGTGCTAGACCCCCCGCGACAGGGCCGTTTTACGAGCAGTACTTC	CSARPPATGPFYEQYF
TRBJ1-1	TRBV10-3	NA	TRBD1	TGTGCCATCAGCGCTAGGGAGGGACAGGGGAACACTGAAGCTTTCTTT	CAISAREGQGNTEAFF
TRBJ2-1	TRBV5-1	NA	NA	TGCGCCAGCACCTCCGCCCCGAGCTCCTACAATGAGCAGTTCTTC	CASTSAPSSYNEQFF
TRBJ1-2	TRBV20-1	NA	NA	TGCAGCCCCTGGGGCCCCGTTTATGGCTACACCTTC	CSPWGPVYGYTF
TRBJ2-5	TRBV6-1	NA	NA	TGTGCCAGCAGTCCAAACCCCGGACAACAACAAGAGACCCAGTACTTC	CASSPNPGQQQETQYF
TRBJ1-5	TRBV7-9	NA	NA	TGTGCCAGCAGCCCCCGAAGAAAGGGGGTAGGGTTGGGTCAGCCCCAGCATTTT	CASSPRRKGVGLGQPQHF
TRBJ2-7	TRBV4-1	NA	NA	TGCGCCAGCAGCCAACCGCAGGGTTCCACCTACGAGCAGTACTTC	CASSQPQGSTYEQYF
TRBJ2-1	TRBV7-3	few	NA	TGTGCCAGCAGCTCCGCAGGAGGCCCCTACAATGAGCAGTTCTTC	CASSSAGGPYNEQFF
TRBJ1-5	TRBV2	once	NA	TGTGCCAGCAGAACAGGGTACCGGGGTCAGCCCCAGCATTTT	CASRTGYRGQPQHF
TRBJ2-6	TRBV7-2	NA	TRBD2	TGTGCCAGCAGCTTAGCGGGGGGGATATCTGGGGCCAACGTCCTGACTTTC	CASSLAGGISGANVLTF
TRBJ2-3	TRBV7-9	once	NA	TGTGCCAGCAGCTTAGCCGAGACCCGACAGGCAGATACGCAGTATTTT	CASSLAETRQADTQYF
TRBJ2-5	TRBV20-1	NA	NA	TGCAGTGCCGTAGCGGATACCTACGATGAGCAGTACTTC	CSAVADTYDEQYF
TRBJ2-2	TRBV7-9	few	NA	TGTGCCAGCAGCTTAACTAGTAACACCGGGGAGCTGTTTTTT	CASSLTSNTGELFF
TRBJ1-5	TRBV20-1	NA	NA	TGCAGTGTTAGAGGAGGACAGAGCAATCAGCCCCAGCATTTT	CSVRGGQSNQPQHF
TRBJ2-1	TRBV7-2	few	TRBD2	TGTGCCAGCAGCTCGCGGGAGACGGGATACAATGAGCAGTTCTTC	CASSSRETGYNEQFF
TRBJ2-5	TRBV12-3/TRBV12-4	few	TRBD2	TGTGCCAGCGGGATTGGGGGGGTGGAGACCCAGTACTTC	CASGIGGVETQYF
TRBJ2-7	TRBV12-3/TRBV12-4	NA	NA	TGTGCCAGCAGTCCTACAGGGTTACCCGAGCAGTACTTC	CASSPTGLPEQYF
TRBJ2-1	TRBV7-2	NA	TRBD2	TGTGCCAGCAGCTTATGGGGGGGACTACCCTACAATGAGCAGTTCTTC	CASSLWGGLPYNEQFF
TRBJ1-2	TRBV6-2/TRBV6-3	NA	NA	TGTGCCAGCAGATCCACCAGGGACGGCTATGGCTACACCTTC	CASRSTRDGYGYTF
TRBJ2-1	TRBV7-9	NA	NA	TGTGCCAGCAGCTTAGCGCCCCAGACCTTTCTTTACAATGAGCAGTTCTTC	CASSLAPQTFLYNEQFF
TRBJ2-7	TRBV7-2	NA	TRBD2	TGTGCCAGCAGCCGCCTAACTAGCGGCCACGAGCAGTACTTC	CASSRLTSGHEQYF
TRBJ2-1	TRBV12-3/TRBV12-4	NA	NA	TGTGCCAGCCGGACCGGGACAACCTCCTACAATGAGCAGTTCTTC	CASRTGTTSYNEQFF
TRBJ2-1	TRBV11-2	NA	NA	TGTGCCAGCAGCTTAGAGTCGGGGCTCAATGAGCAGTTCTTC	CASSLESGLNEQFF
TRBJ2-1	TRBV4-1	NA	NA	TGCGCCAGCAGCCAAGACCGCGGAGGAGGGTACAATGAGCAGTTCTTC	CASSQDRGGGYNEQFF
TRBJ2-1	TRBV4-3	few	TRBD2	TGCGCCAGCAGCCAAGAATCGGGAGGGTACAATGAGCAGTTCTTC	CASSQESGGYNEQFF
TRBJ1-1	TRBV7-9	NA	TRBD1	TGTGCCAGTTCGGACAGGCTGGGGACTGAAGCTTTCTTT	CASSDRLGTEAFF